This is a list of T cell receptor beta chains from one sample in a study of shared clonotypes between healthy human individuals. The assay was immunoSEQ multiplex PCR, and TCRdb's table has in-frame clones only and misses some. The sample comprises 2.3 million or so clones, approximately 93% of which are singletons, and about 0.41% rests with the top ten. The sample comprised naive CD4+ T cells from PBMCs. Receptors originate from a man in his late teens or twenties in good health. Some clones in this sample may be carry-over from other donors' samples. The CDR3 runs from the conserved cysteine through the conserved F or W. The D gene is left open where the match is weak. Clone size is stated in some rows and not others, as once, few, many or a class when expanded.

CDR3 protein	CDR3 DNA	J gene	V gene	D gene	clone size
CASMDPGQGSETQYF	TGCGCCAGCATGGACCCGGGACAGGGATCGGAGACCCAGTACTTC	TRBJ2-5	TRBV4-1	TRBD1	.
CASSVHVGAANGYTF	TGTGCCAGCAGCGTCCACGTGGGAGCAGCGAATGGCTACACCTTC	TRBJ1-2	TRBV9	.	.
CAISESLGAGTQYF	TGTGCCATCAGTGAGTCATTAGGGGCGGGGACCCAGTACTTC	TRBJ2-5	TRBV10-3	.	.
CASSQDRARYEQYF	TGTGCCAGCAGTCAAGACAGGGCTAGGTACGAGCAGTACTTC	TRBJ2-7	TRBV6-6	TRBD1	.
CASSPGQGIYEQYF	TGTGCCAGCAGTCCGGGACAGGGGATCTACGAGCAGTACTTC	TRBJ2-7	TRBV9	TRBD1	.
CASTSRDRWNSPLHF	TGTGCCAGCACCTCAAGGGACAGGTGGAATTCACCCCTCCACTTT	TRBJ1-6	TRBV7-9	TRBD1	.
CAWSVLRPLGAFF	TGTGCCTGGAGTGTACTCCGTCCGCTGGGGGCTTTCTTT	TRBJ1-1	TRBV30	.	.
CASRATGTGELFF	TGTGCCAGCAGGGCCACAGGGACCGGGGAGCTGTTTTTT	TRBJ2-2	TRBV7-2	.	.
CASSINRGESTDTQYF	TGCGCCAGCAGCATAAACAGGGGCGAAAGCACAGATACGCAGTATTTT	TRBJ2-3	TRBV5-1	TRBD1	once
CASSTGLFNEQFF	TGTGCCAGCAGCACCGGACTCTTCAATGAGCAGTTCTTC	TRBJ2-1	TRBV11-2	.	.
CASSSGTSGRGTGELFF	TGTGCCAGCAGCTCCGGGACTAGCGGGAGGGGAACCGGGGAGCTGTTTTTT	TRBJ2-2	TRBV5-4	TRBD2	.
CSAGTGGNEKLFF	TGCAGCGCTGGGACAGGGGGAAATGAAAAACTGTTTTTT	TRBJ1-4	TRBV29-1	TRBD1	few
CASSPLSGPSYEQYF	TGTGCCAGCAGCCCTCTTAGCGGTCCTTCCTACGAGCAGTACTTC	TRBJ2-7	TRBV9	.	.
CASTTPLGSPGGNTIYF	TGTGCCAGCACAACCCCTCTAGGGTCACCGGGCGGAAACACCATATATTTT	TRBJ1-3	TRBV28	.	.
CAWSVAQGGYNEQFF	TGTGCCTGGAGTGTAGCACAGGGCGGGTACAATGAGCAGTTCTTC	TRBJ2-1	TRBV30	.	once
CASSTGALSSYEQYF	TGTGCCAGCAGTACAGGGGCGTTAAGCTCCTACGAGCAGTACTTC	TRBJ2-7	TRBV28	TRBD1	.
CASSPRGGHFYEQYF	TGTGCCAGCAGCCCCCGAGGGGGGCACTTCTACGAGCAGTACTTC	TRBJ2-7	TRBV7-3	.	.
CASSVGTVQETQYF	TGTGCCAGCAGCGTTGGTACGGTGCAAGAGACCCAGTACTTC	TRBJ2-5	TRBV9	.	.
CASRGGAYEQYF	TGTGCCAGCAGGGGCGGCGCTTACGAGCAGTACTTC	TRBJ2-7	TRBV5-6	.	.
CASSLPGTNLYEQYF	TGTGCCAGCTCTCTACCGGGGACAAACCTCTACGAGCAGTACTTC	TRBJ2-7	TRBV6-6	.	.
CASSLYRVGTDTQYF	TGTGCCAGCAGCTTGTACAGGGTCGGTACAGATACGCAGTATTTT	TRBJ2-3	TRBV5-1	.	.
CASSLDRGNTQYF	TGTGCCAGCAGCTTGGACAGGGGAAATACGCAGTATTTT	TRBJ2-3	TRBV11-2	TRBD1	once
CASSLGLGGSWTGELFF	TGCGCCAGCAGCTTGGGACTAGGCGGGAGTTGGACCGGGGAGCTGTTTTTT	TRBJ2-2	TRBV5-1	TRBD2	.
CASNGGPNTEAFF	TGTGCCAGCAACGGCGGACCGAACACTGAAGCTTTCTTT	TRBJ1-1	TRBV7-2	.	once
CASSLTSMTDTQYF	TGTGCCAGCAGCTTAACGTCCATGACAGATACGCAGTATTTT	TRBJ2-3	TRBV7-3	.	once
CASSLLTGVGETQYF	TGTGCCAGCAGCTTACTAACGGGAGTGGGAGAGACCCAGTACTTC	TRBJ2-5	TRBV7-2	.	.
CSVRAGASYEQYF	TGCAGCGTGCGAGCGGGAGCCTCCTACGAGCAGTACTTC	TRBJ2-7	TRBV29-1	TRBD2	.
CASSIDRATGYTF	TGTGCCAGTAGTATAGATCGGGCGACGGGCTACACCTTC	TRBJ1-2	TRBV19	.	.
CASTRLGSHEAFF	TGTGCCAGCACCCGCTTAGGCAGCCATGAAGCTTTCTTT	TRBJ1-1	TRBV6-5	.	.
CASSLDPLVVRTNEQFF	TGCGCCAGCAGCTTGGACCCCTTAGTTGTGAGGACCAATGAGCAGTTCTTC	TRBJ2-1	TRBV5-1	.	once
CASSLASGRTNTGELFF	TGTGCCAGCAGCTTGGCTAGCGGGAGGACGAACACCGGGGAGCTGTTTTTT	TRBJ2-2	TRBV7-9	TRBD2	once
CASSPRRAPNTEAFF	TGTGCCAGCAGCCCGAGGAGGGCTCCGAACACTGAAGCTTTCTTT	TRBJ1-1	TRBV6-6	.	.